This record covers a single T cell receptor beta chain. The antigen is undetermined. These data are taken from a study of CD8+ T cells in alopecia areata. cDNA reverse transcribed from extracted RNA served as the sequencing template. The assay was immunoSEQ multiplex PCR, and TCRdb's table has in-frame clones only and misses some. The sample has 150,000 to 200,000 clones; approximately 60% are singletons. In germline, CDR1 is SGHDN, CDR2 FVKESK. CDR3 size: 15 residues. With 1 base clipped from V and 5 bases from J, the junction kept 6 bases outside the gene matches. As to treatment: oral pan-JAK inhibitor, 5-10 mg twice daily. Study results and limitations: Sequence data from scalp samples additionally include resident alphabeta T cells of normal skin. Links between baseline CD8+ expansion and response need larger treated cohorts.

The source of this sequence is a human donor with alopecia areata. This rearrangement joins TRBV14 to TRBJ2-5, with TRBD2 matching over 8 bases. The sample here was CD4+ T cells sorted from blood, taken at week 24, from a patient treated with tofacitinib. The CDR3 region is CASSQGGTRGETQYF. The CDR3, as DNA: TGTGCCAGCAGCCAAGGCGGGACTAGAGGGGAGACCCAGTACTTC. Together with reference TRBV14 and TRBJ2-5, the CDR3 gives the full variable domain: EAGVTQFPSHSVIEKGQTVTLRCDPISGHDNLYWYRRVMGKEIKFLLHFVKESKQDESGMPNNRFLAERTGGTYSTLKVQPAELEDSGVYFCASSQGGTRGETQYFGPGTRLLVL.